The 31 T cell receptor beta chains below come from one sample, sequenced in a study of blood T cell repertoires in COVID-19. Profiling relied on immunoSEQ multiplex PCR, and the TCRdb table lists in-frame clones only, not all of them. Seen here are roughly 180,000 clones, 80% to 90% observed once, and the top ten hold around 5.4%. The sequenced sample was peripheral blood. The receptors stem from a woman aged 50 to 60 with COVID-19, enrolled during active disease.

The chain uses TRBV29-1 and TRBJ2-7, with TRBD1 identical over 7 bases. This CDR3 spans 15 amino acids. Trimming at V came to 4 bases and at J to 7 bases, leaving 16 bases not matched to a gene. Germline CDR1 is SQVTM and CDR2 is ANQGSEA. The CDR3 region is CSVGYRGLPSGEQYF. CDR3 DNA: TGCAGCGTTGGGTACAGGGGCTTACCTTCGGGGGAGCAGTACTTC.

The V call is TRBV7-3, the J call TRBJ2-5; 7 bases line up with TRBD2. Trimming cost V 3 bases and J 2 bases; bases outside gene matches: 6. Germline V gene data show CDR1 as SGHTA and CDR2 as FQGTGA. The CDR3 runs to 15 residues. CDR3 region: CASSLSGGEQETQYF. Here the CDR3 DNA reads TGTGCCAGCAGCTTGTCGGGGGGAGAGCAAGAGACCCAGTACTTC. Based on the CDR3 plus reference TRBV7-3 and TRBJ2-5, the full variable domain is GAGVSQTPSNKVTEKGKYVELRCDPISGHTALYWYRQSLGQGPEFLIYFQGTGAADDSGLPNDRFFAVRPEGSVSTLKIQRTERGDSAVYLCASSLSGGEQETQYFGPGTRLLVL.

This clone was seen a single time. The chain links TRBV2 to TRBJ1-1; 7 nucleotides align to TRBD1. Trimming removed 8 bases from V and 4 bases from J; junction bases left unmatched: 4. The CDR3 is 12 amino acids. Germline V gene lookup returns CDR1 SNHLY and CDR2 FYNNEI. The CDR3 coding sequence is TGTGCCAGCCACAGGGGCGGCACTGAAGCTTTCTTT. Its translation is CASHRGGTEAFF.

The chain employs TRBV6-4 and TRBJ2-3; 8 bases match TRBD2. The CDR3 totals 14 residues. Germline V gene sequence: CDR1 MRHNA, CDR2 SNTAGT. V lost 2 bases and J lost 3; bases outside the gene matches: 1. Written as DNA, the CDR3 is TGTGCCAGCAGTGACCAGCGGGGGACAGATACGCAGTATTTT. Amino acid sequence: CASSDQRGTDTQYF.

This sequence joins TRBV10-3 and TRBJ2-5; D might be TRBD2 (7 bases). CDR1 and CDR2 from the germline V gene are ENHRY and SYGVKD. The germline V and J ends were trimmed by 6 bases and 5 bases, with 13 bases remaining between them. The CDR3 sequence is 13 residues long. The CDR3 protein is CAISRGAGETQYF. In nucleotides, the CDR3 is TGTGCCATCAGCCGGGGGGCCGGTGAGACCCAGTACTTC.

This CDR3 is CASSLSANYGYTF. In nucleotides, the CDR3 is TGTGCCAGCAGTTTGTCGGCTAACTATGGCTACACCTTC. This chain uses TRBV27 with TRBJ1-2; no clear D. The CDR3 extends over 13 amino acids. The V and J ends lost 3 bases and 0 bases respectively, with 5 bases between them. In germline, CDR1 is MNHEY, CDR2 SMNVEV (reference sequence).

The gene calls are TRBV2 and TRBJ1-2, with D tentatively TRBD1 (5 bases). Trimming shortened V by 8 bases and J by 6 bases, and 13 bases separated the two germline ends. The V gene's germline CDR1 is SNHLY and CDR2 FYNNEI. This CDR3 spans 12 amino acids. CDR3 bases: TGTGCCAGCGTTGACAGCGCGGATGGCTACACCTTC. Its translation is CASVDSADGYTF.

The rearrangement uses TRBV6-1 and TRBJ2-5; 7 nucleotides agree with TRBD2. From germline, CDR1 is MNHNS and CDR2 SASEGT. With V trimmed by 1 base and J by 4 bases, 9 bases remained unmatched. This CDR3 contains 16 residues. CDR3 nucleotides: TGTGCCAGCAGTGAAGTGACCGGGGGGACCTTAGAGACCCAGTACTTC. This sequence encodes CASSEVTGGTLETQYF.

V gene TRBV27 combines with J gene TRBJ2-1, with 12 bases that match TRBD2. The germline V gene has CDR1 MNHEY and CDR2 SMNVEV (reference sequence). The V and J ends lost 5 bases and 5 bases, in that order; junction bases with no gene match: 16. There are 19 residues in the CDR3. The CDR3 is CASSILTSGGPVANNEQFF. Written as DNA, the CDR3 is TGTGCCAGCAGTATCCTGACTAGCGGGGGCCCAGTAGCGAACAATGAGCAGTTCTTC.

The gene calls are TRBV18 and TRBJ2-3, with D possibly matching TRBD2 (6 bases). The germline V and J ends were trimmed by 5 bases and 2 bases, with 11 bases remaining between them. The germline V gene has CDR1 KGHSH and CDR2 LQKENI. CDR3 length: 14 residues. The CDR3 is CASSKTSTTDTQYF. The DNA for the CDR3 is TGTGCCAGCTCAAAGACTAGTACCACAGATACGCAGTATTTT. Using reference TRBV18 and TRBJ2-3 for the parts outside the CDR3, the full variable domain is NAGVMQNPRHLVRRRGQEARLRCSPMKGHSHVYWYRQLPEEGLKFMVYLQKENIIDESGMPKERFSAEFPKEGPSILRIQQVVRGDSAAYFCASSKTSTTDTQYFGPGTRLTVL.

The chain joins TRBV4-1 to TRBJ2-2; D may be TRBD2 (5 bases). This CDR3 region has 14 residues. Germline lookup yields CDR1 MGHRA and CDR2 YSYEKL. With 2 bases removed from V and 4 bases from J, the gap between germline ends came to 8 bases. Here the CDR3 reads CASSQLSGTGELFF. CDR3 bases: TGCGCCAGCAGCCAACTAAGCGGCACCGGGGAGCTGTTTTTT.

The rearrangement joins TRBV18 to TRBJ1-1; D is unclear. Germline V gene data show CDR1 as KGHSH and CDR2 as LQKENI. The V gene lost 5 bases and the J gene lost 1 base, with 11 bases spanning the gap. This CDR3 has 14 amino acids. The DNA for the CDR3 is TGTGCCAGCTCAGAGACACGGCAGAACACTGAAGCTTTCTTT. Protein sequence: CASSETRQNTEAFF.

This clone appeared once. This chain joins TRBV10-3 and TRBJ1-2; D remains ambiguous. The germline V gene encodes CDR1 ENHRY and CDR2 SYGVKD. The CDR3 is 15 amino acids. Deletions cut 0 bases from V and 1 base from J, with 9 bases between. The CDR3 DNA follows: TGTGCCATCAGTGAGTCCCAGATTTTTAACTATGGCTACACCTTC. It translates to CAISESQIFNYGYTF.

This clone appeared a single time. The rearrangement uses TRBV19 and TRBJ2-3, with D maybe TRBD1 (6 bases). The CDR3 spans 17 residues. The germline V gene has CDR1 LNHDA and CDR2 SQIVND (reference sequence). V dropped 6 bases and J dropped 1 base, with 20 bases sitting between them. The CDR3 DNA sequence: TGTGCCAGTAGAAAAAGGACCACAGGGCCCCGCACAGATACGCAGTATTTT. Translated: CASRKRTTGPRTDTQYF.

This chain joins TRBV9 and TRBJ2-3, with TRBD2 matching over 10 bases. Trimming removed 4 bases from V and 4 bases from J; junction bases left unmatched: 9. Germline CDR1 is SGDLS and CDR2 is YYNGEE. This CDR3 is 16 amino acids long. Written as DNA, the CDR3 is TGTGCCAGCAGCCCAATAGCGGGGGGCGGGGCAGATACGCAGTATTTT. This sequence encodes CASSPIAGGGADTQYF.

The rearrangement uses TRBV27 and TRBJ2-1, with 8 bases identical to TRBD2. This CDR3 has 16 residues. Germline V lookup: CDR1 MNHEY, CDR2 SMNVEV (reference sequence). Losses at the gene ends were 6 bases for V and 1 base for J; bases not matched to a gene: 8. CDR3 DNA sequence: TGTGCCAGCAGCCAGCTTCGCGGGGGGTCCTACAATGAGCAGTTCTTC. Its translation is CASSQLRGGSYNEQFF.

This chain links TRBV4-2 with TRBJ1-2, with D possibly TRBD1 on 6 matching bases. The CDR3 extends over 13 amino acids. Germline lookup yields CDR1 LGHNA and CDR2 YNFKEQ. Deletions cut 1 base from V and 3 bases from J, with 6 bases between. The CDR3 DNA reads TGTGCCAGCAGCCAAGCAGGGGACTATGGCTACACCTTC. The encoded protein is CASSQAGDYGYTF.

CDR3 residues: CASTGSGTHRVSYNEQFF. Written as DNA, the CDR3 is TGTGCCAGCACAGGCTCTGGGACCCACAGGGTCTCCTACAATGAGCAGTTCTTC. This rearrangement joins TRBV11-3 to TRBJ2-1; perhaps TRBD1 as D (6 bases). Between the trimmed V and J ends, which lost 7 bases and 0 bases, there was a span of 22 bases. The germline CDR1 and CDR2 sequences are SGHNT and YENEEA. The CDR3 has 18 amino acids.

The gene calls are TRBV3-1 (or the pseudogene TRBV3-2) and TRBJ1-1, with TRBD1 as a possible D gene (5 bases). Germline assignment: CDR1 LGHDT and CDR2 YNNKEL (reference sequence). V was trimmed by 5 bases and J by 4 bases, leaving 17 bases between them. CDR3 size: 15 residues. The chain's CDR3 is CASSTWDRESTEAFF. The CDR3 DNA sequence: TGTGCCAGCAGCACCTGGGACCGGGAGAGCACTGAAGCTTTCTTT.

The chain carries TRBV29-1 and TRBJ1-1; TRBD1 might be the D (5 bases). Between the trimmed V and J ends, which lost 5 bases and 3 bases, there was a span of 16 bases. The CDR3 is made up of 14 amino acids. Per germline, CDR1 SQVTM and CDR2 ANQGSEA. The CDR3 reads CSVHTQGLYTEAFF. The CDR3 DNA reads TGCAGCGTTCACACGCAGGGACTCTACACTGAAGCTTTCTTT.

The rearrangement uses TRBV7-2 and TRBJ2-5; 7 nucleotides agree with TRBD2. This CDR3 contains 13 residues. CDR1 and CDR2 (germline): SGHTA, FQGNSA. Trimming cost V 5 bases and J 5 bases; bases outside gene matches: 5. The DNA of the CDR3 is TGTGCCAGCAGCCCCGGACTAGTGGAGACCCAGTACTTC. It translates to CASSPGLVETQYF.

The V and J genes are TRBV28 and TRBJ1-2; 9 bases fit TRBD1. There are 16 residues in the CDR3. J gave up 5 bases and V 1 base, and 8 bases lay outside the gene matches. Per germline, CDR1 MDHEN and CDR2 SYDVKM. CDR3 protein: CASSLSHGTGFYGYTF. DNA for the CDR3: TGTGCCAGCAGTTTATCGCATGGGACAGGGTTTTATGGCTACACCTTC.

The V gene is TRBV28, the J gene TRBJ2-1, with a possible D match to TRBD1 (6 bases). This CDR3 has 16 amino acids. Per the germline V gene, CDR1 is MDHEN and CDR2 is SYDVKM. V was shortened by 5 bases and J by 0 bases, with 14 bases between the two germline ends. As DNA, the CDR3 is TGTGCCAGCAGTCCCGGACAGTCTTTCTCCTACAATGAGCAGTTCTTC. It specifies CASSPGQSFSYNEQFF.

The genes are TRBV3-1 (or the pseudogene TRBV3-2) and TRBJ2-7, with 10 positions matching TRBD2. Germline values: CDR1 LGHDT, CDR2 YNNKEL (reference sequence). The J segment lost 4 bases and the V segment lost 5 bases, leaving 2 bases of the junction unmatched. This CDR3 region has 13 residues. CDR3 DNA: TGTGCCAGCAGCGAACTAGCGGGGTACGAGCAGTACTTC. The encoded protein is CASSELAGYEQYF.

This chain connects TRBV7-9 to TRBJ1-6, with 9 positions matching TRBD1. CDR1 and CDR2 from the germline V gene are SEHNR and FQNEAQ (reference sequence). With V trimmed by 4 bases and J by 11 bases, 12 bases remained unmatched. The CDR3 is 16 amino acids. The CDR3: CASSSSNPGQGTPLHF. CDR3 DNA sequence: TGTGCCAGCAGCTCCTCAAATCCGGGACAGGGAACACCCCTCCACTTT.

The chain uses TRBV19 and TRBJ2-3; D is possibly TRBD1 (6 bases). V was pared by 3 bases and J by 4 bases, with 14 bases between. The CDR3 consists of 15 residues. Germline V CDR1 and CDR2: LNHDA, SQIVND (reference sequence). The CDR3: CASSIEGRGSDTQYF. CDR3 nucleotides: TGTGCCAGTAGTATTGAAGGCAGGGGCTCAGATACGCAGTATTTT.

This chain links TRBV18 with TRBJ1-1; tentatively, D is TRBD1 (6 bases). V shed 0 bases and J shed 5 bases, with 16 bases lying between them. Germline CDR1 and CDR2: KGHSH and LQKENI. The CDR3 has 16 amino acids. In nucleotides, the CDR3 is TGTGCCAGCTCACCACCGGGAGGGGGGTTAAATACTGAAGCTTTCTTT. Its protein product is CASSPPGGGLNTEAFF.

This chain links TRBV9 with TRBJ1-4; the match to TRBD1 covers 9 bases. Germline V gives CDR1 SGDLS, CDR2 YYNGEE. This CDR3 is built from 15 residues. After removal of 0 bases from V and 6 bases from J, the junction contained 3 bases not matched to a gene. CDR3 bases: TGTGCCAGCAGCGTAGGAGGGACAGGGTATGAAAAACTGTTTTTT. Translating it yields CASSVGGTGYEKLFF.

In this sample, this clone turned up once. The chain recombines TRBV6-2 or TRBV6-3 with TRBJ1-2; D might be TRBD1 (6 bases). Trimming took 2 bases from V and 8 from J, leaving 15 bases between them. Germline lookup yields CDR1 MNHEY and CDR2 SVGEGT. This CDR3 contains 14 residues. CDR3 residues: CASSYPQGLEGYTF. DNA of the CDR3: TGTGCCAGCAGTTACCCACAGGGCCTGGAGGGCTACACCTTC.

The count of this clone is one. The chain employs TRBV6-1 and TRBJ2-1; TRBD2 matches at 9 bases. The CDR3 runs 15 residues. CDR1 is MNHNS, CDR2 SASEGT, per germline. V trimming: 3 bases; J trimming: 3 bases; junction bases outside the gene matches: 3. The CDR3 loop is CASSEGAGGYNEQFF. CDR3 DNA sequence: TGTGCCAGCAGTGAGGGAGCGGGGGGCTACAATGAGCAGTTCTTC.

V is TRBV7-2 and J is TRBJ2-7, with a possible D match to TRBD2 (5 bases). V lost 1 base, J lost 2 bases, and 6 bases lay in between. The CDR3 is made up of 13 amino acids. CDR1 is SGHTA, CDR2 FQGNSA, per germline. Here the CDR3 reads CASSLGEPYEQYF. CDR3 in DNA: TGTGCCAGCAGCTTAGGGGAGCCCTACGAGCAGTACTTC.